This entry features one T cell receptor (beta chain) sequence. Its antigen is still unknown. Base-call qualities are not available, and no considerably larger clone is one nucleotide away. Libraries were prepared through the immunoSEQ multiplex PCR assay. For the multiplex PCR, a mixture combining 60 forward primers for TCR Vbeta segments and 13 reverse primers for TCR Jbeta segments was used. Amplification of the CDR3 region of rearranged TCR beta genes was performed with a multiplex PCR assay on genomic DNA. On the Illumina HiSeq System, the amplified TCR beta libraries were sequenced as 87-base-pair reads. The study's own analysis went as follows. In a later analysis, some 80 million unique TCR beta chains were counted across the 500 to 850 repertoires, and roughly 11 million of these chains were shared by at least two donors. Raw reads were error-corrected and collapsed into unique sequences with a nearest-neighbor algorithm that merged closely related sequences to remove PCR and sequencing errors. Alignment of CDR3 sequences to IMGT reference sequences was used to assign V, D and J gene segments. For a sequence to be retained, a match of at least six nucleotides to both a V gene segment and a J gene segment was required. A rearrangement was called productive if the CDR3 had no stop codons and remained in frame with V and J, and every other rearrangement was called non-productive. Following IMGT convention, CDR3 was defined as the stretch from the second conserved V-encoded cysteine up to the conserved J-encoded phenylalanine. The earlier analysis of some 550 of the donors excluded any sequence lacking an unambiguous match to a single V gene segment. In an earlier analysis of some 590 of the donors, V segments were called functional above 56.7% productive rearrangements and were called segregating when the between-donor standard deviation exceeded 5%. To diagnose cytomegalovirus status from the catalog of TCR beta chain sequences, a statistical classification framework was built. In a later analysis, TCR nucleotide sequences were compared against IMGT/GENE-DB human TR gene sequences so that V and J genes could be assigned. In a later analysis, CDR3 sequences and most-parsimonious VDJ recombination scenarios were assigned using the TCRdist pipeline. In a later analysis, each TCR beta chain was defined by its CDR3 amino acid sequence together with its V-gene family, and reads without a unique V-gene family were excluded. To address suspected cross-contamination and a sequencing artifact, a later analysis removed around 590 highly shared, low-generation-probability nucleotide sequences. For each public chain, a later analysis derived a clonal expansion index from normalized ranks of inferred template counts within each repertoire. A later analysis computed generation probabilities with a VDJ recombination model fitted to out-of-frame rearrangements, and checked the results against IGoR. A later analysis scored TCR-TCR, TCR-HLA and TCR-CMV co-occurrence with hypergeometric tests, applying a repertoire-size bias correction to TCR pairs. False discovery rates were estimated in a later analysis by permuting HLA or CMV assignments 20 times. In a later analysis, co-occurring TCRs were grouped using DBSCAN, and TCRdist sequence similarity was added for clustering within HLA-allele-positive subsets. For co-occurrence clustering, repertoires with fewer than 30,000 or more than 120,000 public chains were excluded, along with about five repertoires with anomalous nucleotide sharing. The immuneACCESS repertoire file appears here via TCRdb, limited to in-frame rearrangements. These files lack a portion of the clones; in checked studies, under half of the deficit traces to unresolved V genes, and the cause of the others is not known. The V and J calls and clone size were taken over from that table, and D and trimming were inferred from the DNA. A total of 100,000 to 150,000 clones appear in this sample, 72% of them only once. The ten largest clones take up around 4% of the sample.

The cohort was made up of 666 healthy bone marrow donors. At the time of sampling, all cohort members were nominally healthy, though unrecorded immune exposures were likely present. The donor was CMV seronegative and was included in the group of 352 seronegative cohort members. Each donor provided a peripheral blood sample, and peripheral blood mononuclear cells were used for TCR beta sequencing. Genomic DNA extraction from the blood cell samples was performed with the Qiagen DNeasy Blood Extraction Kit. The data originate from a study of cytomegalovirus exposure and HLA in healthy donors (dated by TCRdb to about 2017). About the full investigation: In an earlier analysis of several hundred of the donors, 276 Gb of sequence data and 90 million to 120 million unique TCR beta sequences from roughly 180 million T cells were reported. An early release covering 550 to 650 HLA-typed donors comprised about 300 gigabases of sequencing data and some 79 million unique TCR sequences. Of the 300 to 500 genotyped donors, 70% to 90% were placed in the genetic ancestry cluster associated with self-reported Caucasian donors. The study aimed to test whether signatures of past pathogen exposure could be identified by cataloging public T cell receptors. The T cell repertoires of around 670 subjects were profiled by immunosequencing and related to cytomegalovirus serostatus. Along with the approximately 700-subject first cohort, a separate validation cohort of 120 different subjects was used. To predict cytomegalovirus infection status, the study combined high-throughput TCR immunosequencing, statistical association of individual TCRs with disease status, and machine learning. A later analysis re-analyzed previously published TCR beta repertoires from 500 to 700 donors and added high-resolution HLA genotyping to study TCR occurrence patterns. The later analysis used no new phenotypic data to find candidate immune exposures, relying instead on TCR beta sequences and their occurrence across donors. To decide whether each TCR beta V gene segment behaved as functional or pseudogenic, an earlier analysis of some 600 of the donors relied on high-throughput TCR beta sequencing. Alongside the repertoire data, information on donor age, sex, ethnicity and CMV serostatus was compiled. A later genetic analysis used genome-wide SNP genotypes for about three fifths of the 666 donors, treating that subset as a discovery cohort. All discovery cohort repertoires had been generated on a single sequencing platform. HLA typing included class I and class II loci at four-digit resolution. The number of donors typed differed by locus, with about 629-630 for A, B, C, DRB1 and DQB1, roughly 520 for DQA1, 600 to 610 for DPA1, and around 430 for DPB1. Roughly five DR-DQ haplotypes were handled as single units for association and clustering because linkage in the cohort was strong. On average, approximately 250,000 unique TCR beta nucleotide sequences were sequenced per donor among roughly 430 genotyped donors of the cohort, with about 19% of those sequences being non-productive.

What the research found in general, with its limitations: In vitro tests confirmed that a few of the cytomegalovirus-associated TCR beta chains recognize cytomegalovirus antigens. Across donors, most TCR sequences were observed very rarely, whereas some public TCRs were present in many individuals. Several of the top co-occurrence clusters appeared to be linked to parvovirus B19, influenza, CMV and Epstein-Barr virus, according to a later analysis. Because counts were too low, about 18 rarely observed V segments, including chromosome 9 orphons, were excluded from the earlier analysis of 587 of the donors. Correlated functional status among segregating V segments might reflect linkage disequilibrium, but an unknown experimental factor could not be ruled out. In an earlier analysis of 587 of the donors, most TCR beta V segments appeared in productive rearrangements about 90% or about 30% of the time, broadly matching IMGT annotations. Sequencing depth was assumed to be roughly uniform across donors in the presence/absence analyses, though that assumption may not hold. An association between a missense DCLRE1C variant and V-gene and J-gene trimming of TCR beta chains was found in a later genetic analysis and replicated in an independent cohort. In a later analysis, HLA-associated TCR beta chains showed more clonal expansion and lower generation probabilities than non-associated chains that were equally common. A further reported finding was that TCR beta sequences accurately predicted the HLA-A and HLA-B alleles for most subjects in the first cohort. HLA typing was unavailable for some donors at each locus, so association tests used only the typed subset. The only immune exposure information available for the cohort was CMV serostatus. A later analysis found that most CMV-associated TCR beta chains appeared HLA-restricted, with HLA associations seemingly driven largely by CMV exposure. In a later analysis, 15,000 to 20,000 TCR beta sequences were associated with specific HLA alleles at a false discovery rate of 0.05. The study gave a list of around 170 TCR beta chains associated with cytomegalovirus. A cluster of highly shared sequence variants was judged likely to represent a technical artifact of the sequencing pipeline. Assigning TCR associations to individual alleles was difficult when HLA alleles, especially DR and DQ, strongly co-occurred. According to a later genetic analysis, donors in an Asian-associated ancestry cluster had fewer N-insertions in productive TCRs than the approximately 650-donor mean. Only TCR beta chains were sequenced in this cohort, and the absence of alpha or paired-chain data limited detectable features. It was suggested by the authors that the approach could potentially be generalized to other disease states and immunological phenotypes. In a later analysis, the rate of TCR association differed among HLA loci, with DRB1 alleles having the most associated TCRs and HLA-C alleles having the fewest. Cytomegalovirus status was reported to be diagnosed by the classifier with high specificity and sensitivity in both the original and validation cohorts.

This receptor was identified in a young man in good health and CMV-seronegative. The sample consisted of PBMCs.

DNA sequence: TGTGCCAGCAGCTTAATGGGACAGGGGGACTACGGATACGAGCAGTACTTC. Its protein product is CASSLMGQGDYGYEQYF. The chain is assembled from TRBV7-3 and TRBJ2-7; the central 11 bases match TRBD1. CDR1 SGHTA and CDR2 FQGTGA are derived from the germline V gene. From cysteine to phenylalanine, the CDR3 is 17 amino acids long. Of all the DNA, just the CDR3 is kept, 51 bases in frame from base 1. Unmatched junction bases come to 9, with V trimmed by 1 base and J by 4 bases.